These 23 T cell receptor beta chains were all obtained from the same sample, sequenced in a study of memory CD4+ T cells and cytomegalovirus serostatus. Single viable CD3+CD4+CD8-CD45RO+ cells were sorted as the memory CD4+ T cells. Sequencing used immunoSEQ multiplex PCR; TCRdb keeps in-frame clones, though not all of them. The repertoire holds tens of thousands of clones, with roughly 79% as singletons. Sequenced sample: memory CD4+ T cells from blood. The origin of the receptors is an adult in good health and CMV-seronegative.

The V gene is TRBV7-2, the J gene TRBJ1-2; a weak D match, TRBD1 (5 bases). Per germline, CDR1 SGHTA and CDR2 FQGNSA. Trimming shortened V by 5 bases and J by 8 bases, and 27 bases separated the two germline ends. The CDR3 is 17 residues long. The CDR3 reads CASSQSRVTADLRGYTF. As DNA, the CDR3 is TGTGCCAGCAGCCAGTCCAGGGTAACAGCAGACCTCCGGGGCTACACCTTC.

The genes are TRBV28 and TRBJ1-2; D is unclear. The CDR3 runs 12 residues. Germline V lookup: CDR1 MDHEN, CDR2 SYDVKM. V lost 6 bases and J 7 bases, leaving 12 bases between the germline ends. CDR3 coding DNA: TGTGCCAGCAGCCCCCAGCGTTCTGGCTACACCTTC. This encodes CASSPQRSGYTF.

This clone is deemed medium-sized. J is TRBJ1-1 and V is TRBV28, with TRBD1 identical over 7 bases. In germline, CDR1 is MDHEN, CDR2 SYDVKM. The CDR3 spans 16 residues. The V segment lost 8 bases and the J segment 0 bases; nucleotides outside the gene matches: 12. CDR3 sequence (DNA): TGTGCCAGCCGAACCGGGACAGCAGAGATGAACACTGAAGCTTTCTTT. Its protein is CASRTGTAEMNTEAFF.

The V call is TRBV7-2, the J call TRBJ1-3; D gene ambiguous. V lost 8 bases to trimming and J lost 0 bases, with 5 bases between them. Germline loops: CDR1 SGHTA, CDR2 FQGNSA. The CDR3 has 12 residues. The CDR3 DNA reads TGTGCCAGCGGGGTCTCTGGAAACACCATATATTTT. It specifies CASGVSGNTIYF.

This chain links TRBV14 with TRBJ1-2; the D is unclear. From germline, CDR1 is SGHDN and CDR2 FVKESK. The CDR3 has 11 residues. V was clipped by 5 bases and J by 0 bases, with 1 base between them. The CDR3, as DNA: TGTGCCAGCAGCGCTAACTATGGCTACACCTTC. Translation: CASSANYGYTF. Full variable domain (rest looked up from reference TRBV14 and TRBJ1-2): EAGVTQFPSHSVIEKGQTVTLRCDPISGHDNLYWYRRVMGKEIKFLLHFVKESKQDESGMPNNRFLAERTGGTYSTLKVQPAELEDSGVYFCASSANYGYTFGSGTRLTVV.

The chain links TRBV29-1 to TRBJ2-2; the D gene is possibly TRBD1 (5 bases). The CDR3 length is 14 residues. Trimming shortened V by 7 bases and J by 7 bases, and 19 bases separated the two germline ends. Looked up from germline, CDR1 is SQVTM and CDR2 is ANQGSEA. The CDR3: CSGRAMGLGGELFF. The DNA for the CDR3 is TGCAGCGGCAGGGCGATGGGGTTGGGCGGGGAGCTGTTTTTT.

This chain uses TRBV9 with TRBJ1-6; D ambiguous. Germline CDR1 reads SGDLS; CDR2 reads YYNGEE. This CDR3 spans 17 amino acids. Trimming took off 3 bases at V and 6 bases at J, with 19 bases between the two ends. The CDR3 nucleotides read TGTGCCAGCAGCGAGAGTGTCGGTACGCTAGGTAATTCACCCCTCCACTTT. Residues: CASSESVGTLGNSPLHF.

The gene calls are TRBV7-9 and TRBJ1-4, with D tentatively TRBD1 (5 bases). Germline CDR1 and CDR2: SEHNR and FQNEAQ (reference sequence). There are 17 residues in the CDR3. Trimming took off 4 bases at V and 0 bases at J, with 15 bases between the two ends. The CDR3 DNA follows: TGTGCCAGCAGCTCCATCCAGGGTTTCACAACTAATGAAAAACTGTTTTTT. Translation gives CASSSIQGFTTNEKLFF.

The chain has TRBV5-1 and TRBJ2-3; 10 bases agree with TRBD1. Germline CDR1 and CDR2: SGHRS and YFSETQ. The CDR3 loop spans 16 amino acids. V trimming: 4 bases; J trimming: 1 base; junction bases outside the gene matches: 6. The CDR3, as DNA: TGCGCCAGCAGCCTAGGGGGGACAGGGGGCACAGATACGCAGTATTTT. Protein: CASSLGGTGGTDTQYF.

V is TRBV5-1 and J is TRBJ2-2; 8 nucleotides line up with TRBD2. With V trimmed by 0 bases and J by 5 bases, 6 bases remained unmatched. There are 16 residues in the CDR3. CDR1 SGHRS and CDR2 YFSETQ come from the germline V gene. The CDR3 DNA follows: TGCGCCAGCAGCTTGGGGCTAGCGGGTCCTACCGGGGAGCTGTTTTTT. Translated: CASSLGLAGPTGELFF.

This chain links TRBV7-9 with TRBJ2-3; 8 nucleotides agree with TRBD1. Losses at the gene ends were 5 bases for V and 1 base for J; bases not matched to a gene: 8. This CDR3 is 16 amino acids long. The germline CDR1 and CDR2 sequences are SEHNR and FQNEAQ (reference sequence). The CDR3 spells CASSVWGQERTDTQYF. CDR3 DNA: TGTGCCAGCAGCGTCTGGGGACAGGAACGCACAGATACGCAGTATTTT.

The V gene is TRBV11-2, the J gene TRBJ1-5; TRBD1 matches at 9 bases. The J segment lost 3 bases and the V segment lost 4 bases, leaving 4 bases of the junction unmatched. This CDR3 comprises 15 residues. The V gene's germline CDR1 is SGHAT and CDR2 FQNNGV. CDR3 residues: CASSWTGAPNQPQHF. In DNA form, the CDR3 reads TGTGCCAGCAGCTGGACAGGGGCACCCAATCAGCCCCAGCATTTT. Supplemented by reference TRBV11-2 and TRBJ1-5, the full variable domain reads EAGVAQSPRYKIIEKRQSVAFWCNPISGHATLYWYQQILGQGPKLLIQFQNNGVVDDSQLPKDRFSAERLKGVDSTLKIQPAKLEDSAVYLCASSWTGAPNQPQHFGDGTRLSIL.

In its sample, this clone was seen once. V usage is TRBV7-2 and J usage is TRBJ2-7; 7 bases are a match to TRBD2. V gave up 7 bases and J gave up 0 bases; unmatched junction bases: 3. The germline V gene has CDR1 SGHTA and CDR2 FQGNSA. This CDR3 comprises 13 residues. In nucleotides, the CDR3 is TGTGCCAGCACCAGCGGGAACTCCTACGAGCAGTACTTC. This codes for CASTSGNSYEQYF.

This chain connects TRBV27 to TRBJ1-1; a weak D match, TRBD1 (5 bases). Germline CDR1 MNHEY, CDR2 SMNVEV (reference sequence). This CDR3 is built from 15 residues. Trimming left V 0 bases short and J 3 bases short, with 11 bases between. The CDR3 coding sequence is TGTGCCAGCAGTTTATCATTTTCAGGGTACACTGAAGCTTTCTTT. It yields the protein CASSLSFSGYTEAFF.

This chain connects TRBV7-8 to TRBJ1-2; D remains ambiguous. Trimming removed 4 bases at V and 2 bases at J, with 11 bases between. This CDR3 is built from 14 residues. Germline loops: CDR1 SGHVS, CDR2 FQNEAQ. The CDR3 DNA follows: TGTGCCAGCAGCTCCCGAACGGGGAACTATGGCTACACCTTC. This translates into CASSSRTGNYGYTF.

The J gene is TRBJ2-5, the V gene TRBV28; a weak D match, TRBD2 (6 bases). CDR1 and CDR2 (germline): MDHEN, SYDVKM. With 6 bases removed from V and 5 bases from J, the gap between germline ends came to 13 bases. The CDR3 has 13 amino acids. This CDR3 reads CASSTERGETQYF. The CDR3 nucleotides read TGTGCCAGCAGCACAGAACGGGGGGAGACCCAGTACTTC.

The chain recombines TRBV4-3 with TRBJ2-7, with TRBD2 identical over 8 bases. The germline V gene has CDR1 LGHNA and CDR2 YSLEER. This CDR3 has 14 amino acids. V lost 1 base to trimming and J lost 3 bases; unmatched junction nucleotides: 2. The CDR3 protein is CASSQGGTSYEQYF. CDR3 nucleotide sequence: TGCGCCAGCAGCCAAGGAGGGACTAGCTACGAGCAGTACTTC.

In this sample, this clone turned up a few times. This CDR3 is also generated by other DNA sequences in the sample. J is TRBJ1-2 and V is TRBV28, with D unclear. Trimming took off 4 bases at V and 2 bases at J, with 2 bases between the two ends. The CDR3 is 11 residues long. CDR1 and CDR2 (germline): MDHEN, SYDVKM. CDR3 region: CASSSNYGYTF. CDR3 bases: TGTGCCAGCAGTTCCAACTATGGCTACACCTTC.

As DNA, the CDR3 is TGCGCCAGCAGCCAAGATTACCGAGGGGTCAATGAGCAGTTCTTC. Translated: CASSQDYRGVNEQFF. The chain carries TRBV4-3 and TRBJ2-1; D might be TRBD1 or TRBD2, each matching 5 bases. The V gene's germline CDR1 is LGHNA and CDR2 YSLEER. The CDR3 is 15 residues long. The V end was cut by 0 bases, the J end by 6 bases, with 12 bases between.

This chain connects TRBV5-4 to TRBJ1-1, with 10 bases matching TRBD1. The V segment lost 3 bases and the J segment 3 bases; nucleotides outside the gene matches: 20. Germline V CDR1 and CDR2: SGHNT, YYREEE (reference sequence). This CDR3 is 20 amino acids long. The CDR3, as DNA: TGTGCCAGCAGCTGGATCCCGACAGGGGGCGTTAGACGAGTGTACACTGAAGCTTTCTTT. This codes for CASSWIPTGGVRRVYTEAFF. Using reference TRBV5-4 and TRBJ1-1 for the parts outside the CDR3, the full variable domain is ETGVTQSPTHLIKTRGQQVTLRCSSQSGHNTVSWYQQALGQGPQFIFQYYREEENGRGNFPPRFSGLQFPNYSSELNVNALELDDSALYLCASSWIPTGGVRRVYTEAFFGQGTRLTVV.

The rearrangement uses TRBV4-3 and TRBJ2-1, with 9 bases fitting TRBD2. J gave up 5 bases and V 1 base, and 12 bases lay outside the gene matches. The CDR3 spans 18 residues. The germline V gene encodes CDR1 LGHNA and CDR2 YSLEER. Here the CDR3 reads CASSQGGPRAGGNNEQFF. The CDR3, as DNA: TGCGCCAGCAGCCAAGGAGGCCCTCGAGCGGGGGGCAACAATGAGCAGTTCTTC.

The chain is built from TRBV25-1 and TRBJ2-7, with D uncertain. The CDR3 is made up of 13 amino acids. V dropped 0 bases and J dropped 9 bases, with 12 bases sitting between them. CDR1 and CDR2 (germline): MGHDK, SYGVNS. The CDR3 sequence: CASSEYLGKRQYF. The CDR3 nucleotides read TGTGCCAGCAGTGAATATTTGGGGAAACGGCAGTACTTC.

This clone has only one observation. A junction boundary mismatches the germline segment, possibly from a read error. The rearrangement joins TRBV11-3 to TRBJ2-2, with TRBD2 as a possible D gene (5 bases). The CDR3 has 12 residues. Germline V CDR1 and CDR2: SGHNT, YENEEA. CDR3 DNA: TGTGCCAGCGGCTTCGGCGGGGGGGAGCTGTTTTTT. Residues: CASGFGGGELFF.